This paragraph reports one T cell receptor beta chain. Its antigen is not yet known. Preparation of the library involved the immunoSEQ multiplex PCR assay. A mixture of 60 forward primers for TCR Vbeta segments and 13 reverse primers for TCR Jbeta segments was used in the multiplex PCR. A multiplex PCR assay on genomic DNA amplified the CDR3 region of rearranged TCR beta genes. The amplified TCR beta libraries were sequenced on the Illumina HiSeq System as 87-base-pair reads. The authors' pipeline ran thus. A later analysis tallied 80 million to 95 million unique TCR beta chains across the 666 repertoires, and some 12 million of those chains were shared by two or more donors. To remove PCR and sequencing errors, raw reads were error-corrected and collapsed into unique sequences using a nearest-neighbor algorithm that merged closely related sequences. Alignment of CDR3 sequences to IMGT reference sequences was used to assign V, D and J gene segments. For a sequence to be retained, a match of at least six nucleotides was required to both a V gene segment and a J gene segment. A rearrangement was called productive if the CDR3 had no stop codons and remained in frame with V and J, and every other rearrangement was called non-productive. CDR3 was defined according to IMGT convention as the region running from the second conserved V-encoded cysteine to the conserved J-encoded phenylalanine. Sequences without an unambiguous match to a single V gene segment were excluded from the earlier analysis of about 600 of the donors. An earlier analysis of approximately 590 of the donors called V segments functional above 56.7% productive rearrangements and segregating when the between-donor standard deviation exceeded 5%. A statistical classification framework was built to diagnose cytomegalovirus status from the catalog of TCR beta chain sequences. In a later analysis, V and J genes were assigned by comparing TCR nucleotide sequences against IMGT/GENE-DB human TR gene sequences. In a later analysis, CDR3 sequences and most-parsimonious VDJ recombination scenarios were assigned using the TCRdist pipeline. In a later analysis, each TCR beta chain was defined by its CDR3 amino acid sequence together with its V-gene family, and reads lacking a unique V-gene family were excluded. As a way to deal with suspected cross-contamination and a sequencing artifact, a later analysis dropped hundreds of nucleotide sequences that were highly shared and had low generation probability. In a later analysis, a clonal expansion index for each public chain was calculated from normalized within-repertoire ranks of inferred template counts. In a later analysis, generation probabilities were computed with a VDJ recombination model fitted to out-of-frame rearrangements, and the resulting probabilities were checked against IGoR. A later analysis scored TCR-TCR, TCR-HLA and TCR-CMV co-occurrence with hypergeometric tests, applying a repertoire-size bias correction to TCR pairs. To estimate false discovery rates, a later analysis permuted the HLA or CMV assignments 20 times. In a later analysis, co-occurring TCRs were grouped using DBSCAN, with TCRdist sequence similarity added in when clustering inside HLA-allele-positive subsets. Repertoires with fewer than 30,000 or more than 120,000 public chains were left out of co-occurrence clustering, as were five repertoires with anomalous nucleotide sharing. In TCRdb, the immuneACCESS table is reduced to in-frame sequences with V and J assigned. These tables do not hold every clone; where another copy was compared, an unresolved V gene accounts for under half, and the others remain unexplained. The DNA was the basis for D and trimming; V, J and clone size are from that table. The sample's own table lists approximately 70,000 clones. The top ten clones comprise over 1.5% of the sample.

In total, 630 or so healthy bone marrow donors made up the cohort. Cohort members were all nominally healthy when sampled, although unrecorded immune exposures were likely present. The donor was CMV seronegative and belonged to the group of more than 300 seronegative cohort members. A peripheral blood sample was provided by each donor, and peripheral blood mononuclear cells were used for TCR beta sequencing. Genomic DNA was extracted from the blood cell samples with the Qiagen DNeasy Blood Extraction Kit. Including the terminal cysteine and phenylalanine, the CDR3 comprises 13 residues. Solely the CDR3 DNA is kept, with 39 bases framed from the first base. V sheds 2 bases and J sheds 4 bases, leaving 8 bases between their ends. The germline V gene (reference sequence) supplies CDR1 MNHEY and CDR2 SMNVEV. This sample was taken from a study of cytomegalovirus exposure and HLA in healthy donors (TCRdb year 2017). A note on the overall study: An earlier analysis of more than 550 of the donors reported approximately 280 Gb of sequence data and 117 million unique TCR beta sequences obtained from about 179 million T cells. An early release covering roughly 600 HLA-typed donors comprised approximately 300 gigabases of sequencing data and 85 million or so unique TCR sequences. Donor age, sex, ethnicity and CMV serostatus were compiled alongside the repertoire data. Across around 400 genotyped donors of the cohort, an average of roughly 200,000 unique TCR beta nucleotide sequences per donor were sequenced, and approximately 19% of those sequences were non-productive. In a later genetic analysis, genome-wide SNP genotypes for about 65% of the roughly 670 donors were used, and that subset was treated as a discovery cohort. The aim of the study was to test whether cataloging public T cell receptors could identify signatures of past pathogen exposure. A handful of DR-DQ haplotypes were handled as single units for association and clustering because linkage in the cohort was strong. Every repertoire in the discovery cohort had been generated on one and the same sequencing platform. Rather than using new phenotypic data, the later analysis identified candidate immune exposures from TCR beta sequences and from how often those sequences occurred across donors. HLA typing covered class I and class II loci at four-digit resolution. In a later analysis, previously published TCR beta repertoires from roughly 710 donors were re-analyzed and high-resolution HLA genotyping was added so that TCR occurrence patterns could be studied. Of the 300 to 450 genotyped donors, 75% to 85% were placed in the genetic ancestry cluster associated with self-reported Caucasian donors. Typing coverage differed by locus: A, B, C, DRB1 and DQB1 were typed in about 620-640 donors, DQA1 in 500 to 550, DPA1 in approximately 600, and DPB1 in approximately 450. In an earlier analysis of several hundred of the donors, high-throughput TCR beta sequencing was used to judge whether each TCR beta V gene segment behaved as functional or pseudogenic. In addition to the first cohort of around 670 subjects, a separate validation cohort of 120 different subjects was used. The study used immunosequencing to profile the T cell repertoires of several hundred subjects and linked those repertoires to cytomegalovirus serostatus. To predict cytomegalovirus infection status, the study combined high-throughput TCR immunosequencing, statistical association of individual TCRs with disease status, and machine learning.

Broad study findings and their caveats: A further reported finding was that TCR beta sequences accurately predicted the HLA-A and HLA-B alleles for most subjects in the first cohort. V-gene and J-gene trimming of TCR beta chains was associated with a missense DCLRE1C variant in a later genetic analysis, and the association was replicated in an independent cohort. In a later analysis, some 18,000 TCR beta sequences were associated with specific HLA alleles at a false discovery rate of 0.05. A later analysis reported that several top co-occurrence clusters appeared linked to parvovirus B19, influenza, CMV and Epstein-Barr virus. A later analysis found that HLA-associated TCR beta chains were more clonally expanded and had lower generation probabilities than equally common non-associated chains. In vitro tests confirmed that three of the cytomegalovirus-associated TCR beta chains recognize cytomegalovirus antigens. A cluster of highly shared sequence variants was judged likely to be a technical artifact of the sequencing pipeline. While some public TCRs were present in many individuals, most TCR sequences turned up only very rarely across donors. A later analysis found that most CMV-associated TCR beta chains appeared HLA-restricted, with HLA associations seemingly driven largely by CMV exposure. Because HLA typing was unavailable for some donors at each locus, only the typed subset was used in association tests. The study listed 150 to 200 TCR beta chains as associated with cytomegalovirus. The 87-base-pair reads could not distinguish some IMGT-functional V segments, including TRBV6-2 and TRBV6-3, so those segments were excluded. CMV serostatus was the only immune exposure information available for the cohort. A later analysis found that TCR association rates varied across HLA loci, with DRB1 alleles showing the most associated TCRs and HLA-C alleles the fewest. This cohort had only TCR beta chains sequenced, and the lack of alpha or paired-chain data limited which features could be detected. Because counts were too low, about 18 rarely observed V segments, including chromosome 9 orphons, were excluded from the earlier analysis of about 500 of the donors. In both the original and validation cohorts, the classifier was reported to diagnose cytomegalovirus status with high specificity and sensitivity. Assigning TCR associations to individual alleles was difficult when HLA alleles, especially DR and DQ, strongly co-occurred. The authors suggested that the approach could potentially be generalized to other disease states and immunological phenotypes. Sequencing depth was assumed to be roughly uniform across donors in the presence/absence analyses, though that assumption may not hold. Correlated functional status among segregating V segments might reflect linkage disequilibrium, but an unknown experimental factor could not be ruled out. Broadly in line with IMGT annotations, most TCR beta V segments showed up in productive rearrangements about 87% or about 30% of the time in an earlier analysis of some 590 of the donors. In a later genetic analysis, fewer N-insertions in productive TCRs were reported among donors in an Asian-associated ancestry cluster than the roughly 640-donor mean.

This TCR was recovered from a woman in her twenties or thirties in good health and CMV-seronegative. The chain is encoded by TRBV27 joined to TRBJ1-2; a confident D gene designation cannot be given. The sequenced material came from PBMCs. This receptor carries the CDR3 CASSLTPGYGYTF. The nucleotide sequence is given as TGTGCCAGCAGTTTAACCCCCGGCTATGGCTACACCTTC.